This TCR beta chain comes out of a study of T cells in Graves' hyperthyroidism and ophthalmopathy. There were TCR beta CDR3 regions amplified from RNA transcripts. An initial round of RT-PCR targeting the TCR CDR3 relied on the HTBI primer set. TCRdb re-called the multiplex PCR reads with MiXCR, one entry per CDR3 protein. The table records about 420,000 distinct CDR3 sequences, about 15% of them present only once. Each diagnosis was grounded in clinical symptoms, serum thyroxine and TRAb, thyroid ultrasound, and orbital computed tomography. PBMCs were sourced from less than 13 ml fresh peripheral blood. This clonotype was seen repeatedly, ten times or more. Germline assignment: CDR1 MNHNS and CDR2 SASEGT. The germline V and J ends were trimmed by 4 bases and 2 bases, with 11 bases remaining between them. The CDR3 consists of 14 residues.

The chain employs TRBV6-1 and TRBJ1-2, with D unresolved. The TCR originated in a woman under 30 with Graves' hyperthyroidism. Material: blood. CDR3 nucleotide sequence: TGTGCCAGCAGTGCCCGGCGACAAAACTATGGCTACACCTTC. Translating gives CASSARRQNYGYTF.